Shown below are 23 T cell receptor beta chains from a single sample sequenced in a study of cytotoxic CD8 clonotypes in ibrutinib-treated CLL. The data were produced by immunoSEQ multiplex PCR, yet TCRdb's version contains in-frame clones alone and is incomplete. The profile covers about 160,000 clones, with about four fifths appearing a single time and approximately 2% taken by the ten largest. This specimen was PBMCs, taken after 12 months of ibrutinib treatment. The receptors were gathered from a human donor with chronic lymphocytic leukemia.

The rearrangement joins TRBV4-1 to TRBJ2-3, with 7 bases lining up with TRBD2. The CDR3 totals 16 residues. The germline V gene has CDR1 MGHRA and CDR2 YSYEKL. Trimming cost V 4 bases and J 2 bases; bases outside gene matches: 9. CDR3: CASSPREAQFTDTQYF. As DNA, the CDR3 is TGCGCCAGCAGCCCACGGGAGGCCCAATTCACAGATACGCAGTATTTT.

This clone appeared once. CDR3 amino acids: CASSVRPGTGNEQYF. As DNA, the CDR3 is TGCGCCAGCAGCGTTCGTCCCGGGACAGGGAACGAGCAGTACTTC. The chain employs TRBV5-1 and TRBJ2-7; 9 bases match TRBD1. The CDR3 contains 15 residues. Germline V gene sequence: CDR1 SGHRS, CDR2 YFSETQ. J was trimmed by 5 bases and V by 4 bases; bases with no gene match: 10.

The rearrangement uses TRBV27 and TRBJ2-7; D not resolved. CDR1 is MNHEY, CDR2 SMNVEV, per germline (reference sequence). The CDR3 contains 14 residues. Trimming shortened V by 0 bases and J by 2 bases, and 8 bases separated the two germline ends. CDR3 residues: CASSLSYKTYEQYF. In DNA, the CDR3 is TGTGCCAGCAGTTTATCGTACAAGACCTACGAGCAGTACTTC.

The V gene is TRBV5-5, the J gene TRBJ1-2; 10 bases line up with TRBD1. This CDR3 comprises 14 residues. V shed 0 bases and J 4 bases; nucleotides not matched to a gene: 0. CDR1 and CDR2 from the germline V gene are SGHKS and YYEKEE (reference sequence). CDR3 nucleotide sequence: TGTGCCAGCAGCTTGGGGACAGGGGGCTATGGCTACACCTTC. Amino acids: CASSLGTGGYGYTF.

V gene TRBV6-6 combines with J gene TRBJ2-2; no clear D gene. This CDR3 has 13 residues. Trimming cost V 6 bases and J 0 bases, with 5 bases left between them. CDR1 is MNHNY, CDR2 SVGAGI, per germline (reference sequence). The chain's CDR3 is CASRVANTGELFF. The CDR3 bases are TGTGCCAGCAGGGTCGCGAACACCGGGGAGCTGTTTTTT.

About this clone itself: This specimen includes other DNA sequences encoding the same CDR3. This chain links TRBV15 with TRBJ2-1; D is ambiguous. V was clipped by 1 base and J by 0 bases, with 7 bases between them. The CDR3 is made up of 15 amino acids. Per germline, CDR1 LNHNV and CDR2 YYDKDF (reference sequence). In DNA, the CDR3 is TGTGCCACCAGCAGAGGTGGAAGCTCCTACAATGAGCAGTTCTTC. Its protein is CATSRGGSSYNEQFF.

V gene TRBV6-6 combines with J gene TRBJ1-3, with D possibly TRBD1 on 6 matching bases. This CDR3 contains 15 residues. Looked up from germline, CDR1 is MNHNY and CDR2 is SVGAGI (reference sequence). Deletions cut 6 bases from V and 0 bases from J, with 12 bases between. CDR3 DNA sequence: TGTGCCAGCAGCCCAACAGGGATCTCTGGAAACACCATATATTTT. Its translation is CASSPTGISGNTIYF.

This clone occurred a few times. The chain recombines TRBV27 with TRBJ1-1, with D unresolved. V was trimmed by 0 bases and J by 0 bases, leaving 17 bases between them. The CDR3 has 18 residues. CDR1 MNHEY and CDR2 SMNVEV come from the germline V gene (reference sequence). The CDR3 coding sequence is TGTGCCAGCAGTTTATCCACTGCCTTAGCCTTGCTGAACACTGAAGCTTTCTTT. Encoded protein: CASSLSTALALLNTEAFF.

This chain joins TRBV28 and TRBJ2-1, with D possibly being TRBD2 (5 bases). Germline CDR1 reads MDHEN; CDR2 reads SYDVKM. CDR3 size: 16 residues. V gave up 3 bases and J gave up 0 bases, with 12 bases separating them. Here the CDR3 reads CASSFLDFSSYNEQFF. The CDR3 DNA follows: TGTGCCAGCAGTTTCTTGGACTTTAGCTCCTACAATGAGCAGTTCTTC. Full variable domain (rest looked up from reference TRBV28 and TRBJ2-1): DVKVTQSSRYLVKRTGEKVFLECVQDMDHENMFWYRQDPGLGLRLIYFSYDVKMKEKGDIPEGYSVSREKKERFSLILESASTNQTSMYLCASSFLDFSSYNEQFFGPGTRLTVL.

This rearrangement joins TRBV15 to TRBJ2-3, with TRBD2 identical over 14 bases. Germline V CDR1 and CDR2: LNHNV, YYDKDF (reference sequence). With 0 bases clipped from V and 5 bases from J, the junction kept 1 base outside the gene matches. The CDR3 is 16 amino acids. DNA of the CDR3: TGTGCCACCAGCAGAGAGACTAGCGGGGGGGAAGATACGCAGTATTTT. Translation: CATSRETSGGEDTQYF.

This clone came up once. This chain connects TRBV5-6 to TRBJ1-2, with 8 bases lining up with TRBD1. The CDR3 sequence is 15 residues long. The V segment lost 2 bases and the J segment 3 bases; nucleotides outside the gene matches: 6. CDR1 SGHDT and CDR2 YYEEEE come from the germline V gene. Written as DNA, the CDR3 is TGTGCCAGCAGCTTTCGACAGGGGAGCTACTATGGCTACACCTTC. Its translation: CASSFRQGSYYGYTF.

The chain has TRBV6-4 and TRBJ1-1, with 10 bases lining up with TRBD1. V dropped 3 bases and J dropped 5; count of bases not matched to a gene: 6. From germline, CDR1 is MRHNA and CDR2 SNTAGT. The CDR3 spans 15 residues. In nucleotides, the CDR3 is TGTGCCAGCAGTGATCAGACAGGGGGCGAAACTGAAGCTTTCTTT. It is translated as CASSDQTGGETEAFF.

This chain uses TRBV7-2 with TRBJ1-2; the match to TRBD1 covers 7 bases. From germline, CDR1 is SGHTA and CDR2 FQGNSA. Trimming removed 7 bases from V and 7 bases from J; junction bases left unmatched: 9. The CDR3 loop spans 13 amino acids. The CDR3 sequence: CASTGRQGLGYTF. The CDR3 nucleotides are TGTGCCAGCACCGGGAGACAGGGCCTTGGCTACACCTTC.

The chain carries TRBV9 and TRBJ2-7, with D perhaps matching TRBD2 (6 bases). CDR1 is SGDLS, CDR2 YYNGEE, per germline. The CDR3 sequence is 13 residues long. Trimming left V 0 bases short and J 3 bases short, with 7 bases between. CDR3 loop: CASSVASDYEQYF. The CDR3 DNA is TGTGCCAGCAGCGTAGCTAGCGACTACGAGCAGTACTTC.

Here the CDR3 DNA reads TGTGCCAGCAGCTTAGCCCCTCGGTGGGGAGGGGAGCAGTTCTTC. This gives the protein CASSLAPRWGGEQFF. The chain links TRBV13 to TRBJ2-1, with 7 bases lining up with TRBD2. Looked up from germline, CDR1 is PRHDT and CDR2 is FYEKMQ (reference sequence). The junction had 10 bases not matched to a gene; V was cut back by 1 base and J by 10 bases. The CDR3 covers 15 residues.

The chain employs TRBV7-3 and TRBJ2-1, with 8 bases fitting TRBD2. The V and J ends lost 5 bases and 0 bases, in that order; junction bases with no gene match: 6. The CDR3 has 16 amino acids. Germline CDR1 and CDR2: SGHTA and FQGTGA. The CDR3 nucleotides read TGTGCCAGCAGCAGCGGACTAGCCGGCTCCTACAATGAGCAGTTCTTC. Translating gives CASSSGLAGSYNEQFF.

The genes are TRBV18 and TRBJ2-7; possible D gene TRBD2, 5 bases. The CDR3 runs 14 residues. Germline loops: CDR1 KGHSH, CDR2 LQKENI. V lost 4 bases, J lost 2 bases, and 12 bases lay in between. The chain's CDR3 is CASSRSEVPYEQYF. In DNA, the CDR3 is TGTGCCAGCTCACGGTCGGAGGTCCCCTACGAGCAGTACTTC.

This chain links TRBV19 with TRBJ1-2; 8 bases agree with TRBD1. Germline V gene sequence: CDR1 LNHDA, CDR2 SQIVND (reference sequence). With 10 bases clipped from V and 0 bases from J, the junction kept 10 bases outside the gene matches. The CDR3 length is 15 residues. The CDR3 sequence is CATKDRGSANYGYTF. The CDR3 DNA follows: TGTGCCACAAAAGACAGGGGATCAGCTAACTATGGCTACACCTTC.

The chain joins TRBV28 to TRBJ2-7; D remains unclear. Trimming pared 5 bases from V and 5 bases from J, leaving 13 bases between. Germline V gene data show CDR1 as MDHEN and CDR2 as SYDVKM. The CDR3 is 13 amino acids. CDR3 protein: CASSIALSDEQYF. The DNA for the CDR3 is TGTGCCAGCAGTATCGCCCTCTCGGACGAGCAGTACTTC.

The V and J genes are TRBV11-2 and TRBJ1-6; perhaps TRBD1 as D (6 bases). V was clipped by 3 bases and J by 0 bases, with 15 bases between them. CDR3 size: 18 residues. CDR1 SGHAT and CDR2 FQNNGV come from the germline V gene. Here the CDR3 reads CASSFRAGGGSYNSPLHF. The CDR3 nucleotides read TGTGCCAGCAGCTTTCGAGCGGGAGGGGGCTCCTATAATTCACCCCTCCACTTT.

This clone was detected only once. The rearrangement uses TRBV7-2 and TRBJ2-6; tentatively, D is TRBD1 or TRBD2 (6 bases each). Per the germline V gene, CDR1 is SGHTA and CDR2 is FQGNSA. Trimming stripped 2 bases from V and 0 bases from J, with 11 bases between. The CDR3 extends over 17 amino acids. CDR3 nucleotides: TGTGCCAGCAGCTTATCGGGGGCCAGCTCTGGGGCCAACGTCCTGACTTTC. Protein sequence: CASSLSGASSGANVLTF.

This chain uses TRBV5-4 with TRBJ1-3, with TRBD1 matching over 8 bases. The CDR3 is made up of 16 amino acids. CDR1 SGHNT and CDR2 YYREEE come from the germline V gene (reference sequence). V lost 4 bases and J lost 4; bases outside the gene matches: 10. The CDR3 DNA is TGTGCCAGCAGCCTGGGGCAGGGGGCGCGAGGAAACACCATATATTTT. Translated, it gives CASSLGQGARGNTIYF.

The V gene is TRBV7-2, the J gene TRBJ1-2, with TRBD1 matching over 7 bases. Germline CDR1 and CDR2: SGHTA and FQGNSA. With V trimmed by 1 base and J by 1 base, 3 bases remained unmatched. The length of the CDR3 is 15 residues. The CDR3: CASSLGWDSNYGYTF. CDR3 bases: TGTGCCAGCAGCTTAGGTTGGGACAGTAACTATGGCTACACCTTC.